The 3 T cell receptor beta chains listed next were all sequenced from one sample in a study of long-term antiretroviral therapy in people with HIV. The assay used was immunoSEQ (version v3.0), run at survey level. Sequencing used immunoSEQ multiplex PCR; TCRdb keeps in-frame clones, though not all of them. Of fewer than 45,000 clones in the sample, approximately 80% are singletons; the top ten hold approximately 6.3%. This specimen consisted of unsorted PBMCs, obtained 3.4 years after starting antiretroviral therapy. The receptors shown here come from a man between 25 and 39 years old with HIV.

The chain recombines TRBV7-2 with TRBJ2-7; 9 bases map to TRBD1. With V trimmed by 7 bases and J by 5 bases, 9 bases remained unmatched. Per the germline V gene, CDR1 is SGHTA and CDR2 is FQGNSA. The CDR3 extends over 14 amino acids. The CDR3 loop reads CASTRTGGWHEQYF. CDR3 coding DNA: TGTGCCAGCACCCGAACAGGGGGCTGGCACGAGCAGTACTTC. The variable domain in full, with the rest retrieved from reference TRBV7-2 and TRBJ2-7, is GAGVSQSPSNKVTEKGKDVELRCDPISGHTALYWYRQSLGQGLEFLIYFQGNSAPDKSGLPSDRFSAERTGGSVSTLTIQRTQQEDSAVYLCASTRTGGWHEQYFGPGTRLTVT.

This chain connects TRBV7-9 to TRBJ2-1, with 7 bases fitting TRBD2. CDR3 length equals 16 residues. V lost 2 bases and J lost 9; bases outside the gene matches: 13. Germline V gene lookup returns CDR1 SEHNR and CDR2 FQNEAQ (reference sequence). CDR3 sequence: CASSLYSGRRLGEQFF. The CDR3 DNA reads as TGTGCCAGCAGCTTATACTCCGGGAGGAGGCTTGGTGAGCAGTTCTTC.

The chain links TRBV7-8 to TRBJ2-2; D call uncertain. The CDR3 contains 14 residues. Germline-derived CDR1 and CDR2 are SGHVS and FQNEAQ. V was shortened by 0 bases and J by 0 bases, with 2 bases between the two germline ends. DNA of the CDR3: TGTGCCAGCAGCTTAGCGACGAACACCGGGGAGCTGTTTTTT. This gives the protein CASSLATNTGELFF.